What follows describes a single TCR beta chain. Authors' methods: The assay estimated nucleated cells by amplifying reference gene primers. This table comes from immunoSEQ multiplex PCR, and its TCRdb copy is limited to in-frame clones, with some not included. V, J and clone size are taken as reported in that table, and D and trimming were inferred from the DNA itself. The sample consists of roughly 130,000 clones, around 90% of them appearing once. This specimen comes from a study of blood T cell repertoires in COVID-19. Study details: Whether acute or convalescent, the COVID-19 samples came from the United States, Italy and Spain. Nucleic acid was either cDNA or gDNA, and it came from T cells, B-cell-depleted T cells, or PBMCs.

This CDR3 comprises 14 residues. Trimming took 4 bases from V and 5 from J; bases not matched to a gene: 6. Germline CDR1 is SGHNT and CDR2 is YYREEE (reference sequence). The chain is built from TRBV5-4 and TRBJ2-7, with 10 bases matching TRBD1. The clonotype comes from a man in his 60s with active or convalescent COVID-19. Sequenced material: peripheral blood. CDR3 DNA sequence: TGTGCCAGCAGCCCCGGACAGGGGGGCCACGAGCAGTACTTC. Protein sequence: CASSPGQGGHEQYF.